This T cell receptor beta chain comes out of a study of T cell responses to AZD1222 COVID-19 vaccine. Comment on this clone: The antigen remains unidentified.

Sequenced by immunoSEQ multiplex PCR; TCRdb stores in-frame clones only, minus some. The table lists roughly 170,000 clones, 90% to 95% of them singletons, with 1.6% in the top ten. Looked up from germline, CDR1 is SGHTA and CDR2 is FQGTGA. The CDR3 runs 15 residues. V trimming: 8 bases; J trimming: 1 base; junction bases outside the gene matches: 9. Study-wide findings and caveats: Samples come after the peak T cell response, not at day 14. Mostly white British, mostly female donors; authors suggested clonal diversity may be underestimated.

The rearrangement uses TRBV7-3 and TRBJ1-1; 8 bases agree with TRBD1. This TCR derives from an adult who received the AZD1222 COVID-19 vaccine. The specimen was peripheral blood, collected 28 days after the second AZD1222 dose. CDR3 DNA: TGTGCCAGCGCCCTGGCCGGGACAGGGAACACTGAAGCTTTCTTT. It codes for CASALAGTGNTEAFF.